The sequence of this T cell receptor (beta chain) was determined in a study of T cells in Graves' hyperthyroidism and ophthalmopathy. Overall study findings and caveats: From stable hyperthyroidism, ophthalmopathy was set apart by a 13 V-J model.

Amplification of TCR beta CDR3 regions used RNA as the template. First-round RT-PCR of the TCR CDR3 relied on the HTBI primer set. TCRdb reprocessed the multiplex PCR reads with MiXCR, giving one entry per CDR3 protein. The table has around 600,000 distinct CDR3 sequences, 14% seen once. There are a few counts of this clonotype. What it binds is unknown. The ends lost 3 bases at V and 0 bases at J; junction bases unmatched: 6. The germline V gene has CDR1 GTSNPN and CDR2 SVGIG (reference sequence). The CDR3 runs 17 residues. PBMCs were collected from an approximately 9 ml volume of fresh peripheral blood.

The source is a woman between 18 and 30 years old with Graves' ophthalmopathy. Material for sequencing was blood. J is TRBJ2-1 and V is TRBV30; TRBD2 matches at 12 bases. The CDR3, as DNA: TGTGCCTGGAGGAGACTAGCGGGGGTCAGCTCCTACAATGAGCAGTTCTTC. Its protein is CAWRRLAGVSSYNEQFF.